This T cell receptor beta chain comes out of a study of cytomegalovirus exposure and HLA in healthy donors. Study details: Earlier findings included roughly 120 million unique TCR beta sequences obtained from about 180 million T cells.

Amplification used 60 Vbeta primers and 13 Jbeta primers. Profiled with immunoSEQ multiplex PCR; TCRdb holds only in-frame clones, not every one. The sample includes around 150,000 clones, roughly three quarters of them seen just once. Study-wide findings and caveats: Specificity of three CMV-associated chains for CMV antigens was verified in vitro. With further analysis later on, most CMV-associated TCR beta chains appeared HLA-restricted. In terms of immune exposure information, only CMV serostatus was available.

A few counts support this clone. The antigen is undetermined. The sequenced material came from PBMCs. The clonotype comes from a man younger than 35 in good health and CMV-seronegative.

The CDR3 DNA sequence: TGTGCCAGCAGTGAAGCGCAGGGGGCTTCACCCCTCCACTTT. It codes for CASSEAQGASPLHF. The rearrangement joins TRBV6-1 to TRBJ1-6, with 8 positions matching TRBD1. This CDR3 has 14 amino acids. V shed 0 bases and J 9 bases; nucleotides not matched to a gene: 1. Germline V gene lookup returns CDR1 MNHNS and CDR2 SASEGT.